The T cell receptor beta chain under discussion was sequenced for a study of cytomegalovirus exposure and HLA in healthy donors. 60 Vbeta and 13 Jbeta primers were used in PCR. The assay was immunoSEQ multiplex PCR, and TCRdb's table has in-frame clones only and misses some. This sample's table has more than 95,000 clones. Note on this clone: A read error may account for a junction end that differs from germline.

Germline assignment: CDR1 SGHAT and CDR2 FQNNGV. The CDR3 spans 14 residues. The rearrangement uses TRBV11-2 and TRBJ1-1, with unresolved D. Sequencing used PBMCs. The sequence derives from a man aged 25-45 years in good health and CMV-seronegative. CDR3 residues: CASSPPMVKTEAFF. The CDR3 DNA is TGTGCCAGCAGCCCCCCTATGGTGAAGACTGAAGCTTTCTTT. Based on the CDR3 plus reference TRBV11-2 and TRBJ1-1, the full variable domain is EAGVAQSPRYKIIEKRQSVAFWCNPISGHATLYWYQQILGQGPKLLIQFQNNGVVDDSQLPKDRFSAERLKGVDSTLKIQPAKLEDSAVYLCASSPPMVKTEAFFGQGTRLTVV.